Below are 27 T cell receptor beta chains sequenced from a single sample in a study of blood T cell repertoires in COVID-19. Assay used: immunoSEQ multiplex PCR; TCRdb lists only in-frame clones, some missing. There are about 100,000 clones in the sample; 70% to 80% occur only once, and around 30% lies in the top ten. Source material: peripheral blood. The receptors stem from a man between 70 and 80 years old with active or convalescent COVID-19.

This chain connects TRBV20-1 to TRBJ1-1; D is perhaps TRBD1 (6 bases). Trimming cost V 3 bases and J 2 bases, with 13 bases left between them. This CDR3 has 14 residues. The germline gives CDR1 DFQATT, CDR2 SNEGSKA (reference sequence). CDR3 region: CSASAGTHNTEAFF. CDR3 nucleotide sequence: TGCAGTGCTAGTGCCGGGACACATAACACTGAAGCTTTCTTT.

J is TRBJ2-7 and V is TRBV27; TRBD2 matches 9 bases. CDR1 MNHEY and CDR2 SMNVEV come from the germline V gene (reference sequence). V dropped 5 bases and J dropped 2; count of bases not matched to a gene: 7. This CDR3 comprises 15 residues. CDR3 DNA: TGTGCCAGCAGTACCCAGACTAGCGGCCCCTACGAGCAGTACTTC. Translation gives CASSTQTSGPYEQYF.

This chain links TRBV4-3 with TRBJ1-2, with D hard to call. The ends were cut back, 0 bases at V and 4 bases at J, with 9 bases in the middle. The CDR3 sequence is 14 residues long. Germline assignment: CDR1 LGHNA and CDR2 YSLEER. The CDR3 DNA reads TGCGCCAGCAGCCAAGATCTTCACTCCTATGGCTACACCTTC. This gives the protein CASSQDLHSYGYTF.

The J gene is TRBJ1-5, the V gene TRBV28; TRBD1 might be the D (5 bases). V was cut by 5 bases and J by 0 bases, with 14 bases left in between. The CDR3 sequence is 16 residues long. CDR1 is MDHEN, CDR2 SYDVKM, per germline. The DNA of the CDR3 is TGTGCCAGCAGTCATCCTTATGACAGTAGCAATCAGCCCCAGCATTTT. Protein: CASSHPYDSSNQPQHF.

This clone was detected a few times. The rearrangement uses TRBV28 and TRBJ1-6; possibly TRBD1 for D (5 bases). V dropped 11 bases and J dropped 10 bases, with 15 bases sitting between them. The CDR3 length is 12 residues. Germline V gives CDR1 MDHEN, CDR2 SYDVKM. In DNA form, the CDR3 reads TGTGCCTTGGGGCAAGATGGCTCACCCCTCCACTTT. As protein: CALGQDGSPLHF.

The rearrangement joins TRBV27 to TRBJ1-2; D gene uncertain. The CDR3 has 13 amino acids. V dropped 3 bases and J dropped 2 bases, with 7 bases sitting between them. Germline CDR1 and CDR2: MNHEY and SMNVEV (reference sequence). This chain's CDR3 is CASSLGLNYGYTF. The DNA for the CDR3 is TGTGCCAGCAGTTTGGGCCTAAACTATGGCTACACCTTC.

This clone was seen a single time. The chain has TRBV7-9 and TRBJ2-4; TRBD1 is a possible D gene (6 bases). The germline CDR1 and CDR2 sequences are SEHNR and FQNEAQ (reference sequence). CDR3 size: 15 residues. V lost 4 bases, J lost 0 bases, and 10 bases lay in between. The CDR3 region has the DNA TGTGCCAGCAGCTCACAGGGTCAAGCCAAAAACATTCAGTACTTC. This translates into CASSSQGQAKNIQYF.

This clone came up once. The chain employs TRBV7-2 and TRBJ2-7; 9 bases are a match to TRBD2. Germline CDR1 is SGHTA and CDR2 is FQGNSA. The V gene end was trimmed by 1 base and the J gene end by 3 bases; junction bases not matched to a gene: 7. The CDR3 has 16 residues. For the CDR3, the DNA is TGTGCCAGCAGCTTAGGGGCTAGCGGGACCCTCTACGAGCAGTACTTC. Amino acids: CASSLGASGTLYEQYF.

The chain links TRBV4-1 to TRBJ2-1; 8 bases are a match to TRBD2. The J segment lost 11 bases and the V segment lost 0 bases, leaving 9 bases of the junction unmatched. Germline V gene data show CDR1 as MGHRA and CDR2 as YSYEKL. The CDR3 covers 15 residues. CDR3 protein: CASSQELTGTRKQFF. CDR3 bases: TGCGCCAGCAGCCAAGAGCTTACCGGGACTAGGAAGCAGTTCTTC.

V usage is TRBV7-3 and J usage is TRBJ2-5, with 7 nucleotides matching TRBD1. Unmatched junction bases numbered 2, after V lost 2 bases and J lost 5 bases. Germline V gene sequence: CDR1 SGHTA, CDR2 FQGTGA. The CDR3 is 13 residues long. CDR3 sequence reads: CASSLSRGETQYF. DNA of the CDR3: TGTGCCAGCAGCTTATCCAGGGGGGAGACCCAGTACTTC.

J is TRBJ1-5 and V is TRBV6-2 or TRBV6-3; a possible D gene is TRBD1 (6 bases). The V gene's germline CDR1 is MNHEY and CDR2 SVGEGT. The germline V and J ends were trimmed by 6 bases and 0 bases, with 18 bases remaining between them. This CDR3 contains 17 residues. The DNA of the CDR3 is TGTGCCAGCAGCCTCTACCGACAGGATCGTAGCAATCAGCCCCAGCATTTT. Translation gives CASSLYRQDRSNQPQHF.

The rearrangement links TRBV2 to TRBJ2-3, with 10 positions matching TRBD2. J lost 5 bases, V lost 6 bases, and 2 bases had no gene match. From germline, CDR1 is SNHLY and CDR2 FYNNEI. This CDR3 has 13 amino acids. CDR3 residues: CASRWTSGDTQYF. The CDR3 DNA follows: TGTGCCAGCAGGTGGACTAGCGGAGATACGCAGTATTTT.

This clone was seen more than once but under ten times. The genes are TRBV7-2 and TRBJ1-6, with 7 bases aligning to TRBD1. Looked up from germline, CDR1 is SGHTA and CDR2 is FQGNSA. The V gene end was trimmed by 5 bases and the J gene end by 6 bases; junction bases not matched to a gene: 10. The CDR3 has 16 amino acids. The CDR3 protein is CASSPRDSGSNSPLHF. The DNA for the CDR3 is TGTGCCAGCAGCCCCCGGGACAGTGGATCTAATTCACCCCTCCACTTT.

The chain links TRBV19 to TRBJ1-2; D remains unclear. Germline V gives CDR1 LNHDA, CDR2 SQIVND (reference sequence). The CDR3 is 15 residues long. The ends were cut back, 7 bases at V and 8 bases at J, with 23 bases in the middle. CDR3 coding DNA: TGTGCCAGTATAGGTGGGGTCGGCGGCAGGAGGGGCTACACCTTC. This codes for CASIGGVGGRRGYTF. The full variable domain, with the rest looked up from reference TRBV19 and TRBJ1-2, is DGGITQSPKYLFRKEGQNVTLSCEQNLNHDAMYWYRQDPGQGLRLIYYSQIVNDFQKGDIAEGYSVSREKKESFPLTVTSAQKNPTAFYLCASIGGVGGRRGYTFGSGTRLTVV.

The chain couples TRBV4-2 to TRBJ1-3, with a weak D call TRBD1 (5 bases). The CDR3 extends over 16 amino acids. Germline CDR1 is LGHNA and CDR2 is YNFKEQ. V was shortened by 3 bases and J by 0 bases, with 12 bases between the two germline ends. CDR3: CASSQGTIVSGNTIYF. CDR3 nucleotides: TGTGCCAGCAGCCAGGGGACTATCGTCTCTGGAAACACCATATATTTT.

In its sample, this clone was seen a few times. The chain combines TRBV7-9 with TRBJ2-3; a weak D match, TRBD2 (6 bases). V lost 5 bases to trimming and J lost 3 bases, with 15 bases between them. Per the germline V gene, CDR1 is SEHNR and CDR2 is FQNEAQ (reference sequence). The CDR3 contains 15 residues. CDR3 DNA sequence: TGTGCCAGCAGCCGATGGCGGGACGTGACAGATACGCAGTATTTT. Translating it yields CASSRWRDVTDTQYF.

V is TRBV7-9 and J is TRBJ1-2; D remains unclear. The germline gives CDR1 SEHNR, CDR2 FQNEAQ (reference sequence). The CDR3 has 14 amino acids. V lost 7 bases, J lost 2 bases, and 14 bases lay in between. This CDR3 is CASTRSGLNYGYTF. CDR3 DNA sequence: TGTGCCAGCACCCGAAGCGGACTAAACTATGGCTACACCTTC.

The rearrangement uses TRBV7-9 and TRBJ2-7; D ambiguous. Germline V CDR1 and CDR2: SEHNR, FQNEAQ (reference sequence). The CDR3 runs to 11 residues. V was cut by 4 bases and J by 7 bases, with 8 bases left in between. CDR3 amino acids: CASSSSEEQYF. The CDR3 nucleotides read TGTGCCAGCAGCTCCTCAGAAGAGCAGTACTTC. The full variable domain, with the rest looked up from reference TRBV7-9 and TRBJ2-7, is DTGVSQNPRHKITKRGQNVTFRCDPISEHNRLYWYRQTLGQGPEFLTYFQNEAQLEKSRLLSDRFSAERPKGSFSTLEIQRTEQGDSAMYLCASSSSEEQYFGPGTRLTVT.

The chain recombines TRBV2 with TRBJ1-2, with a tentative D call TRBD1 (5 bases). From germline, CDR1 is SNHLY and CDR2 FYNNEI. The CDR3 runs 15 residues. Trimming removed 8 bases at V and 2 bases at J, with 18 bases between. DNA of the CDR3: TGTGCCAGCGTGCAAGGGGCCGCCGTCAACTATGGCTACACCTTC. Translated, it gives CASVQGAAVNYGYTF.

The genes are TRBV2 and TRBJ2-4, with D possibly matching TRBD2 (5 bases). Germline V gene lookup returns CDR1 SNHLY and CDR2 FYNNEI. The CDR3 consists of 15 residues. Trimming took off 3 bases at V and 7 bases at J, with 16 bases between the two ends. The CDR3 DNA is TGTGCCAGCAGTGATCTAAGAGGGTCCGGGAACATTCAGTACTTC. It encodes CASSDLRGSGNIQYF. The full variable domain, completed using reference TRBV2 and TRBJ2-4, is EPEVTQTPSHQVTQMGQEVILRCVPISNHLYFYWYRQILGQKVEFLVSFYNNEISEKSEIFDDQFSVERPDGSNFTLKIRSTKLEDSAMYFCASSDLRGSGNIQYFGAGTRLSVL.

This chain links TRBV12-5 with TRBJ1-5; no firm D call. The CDR3 extends over 12 amino acids. The germline CDR1 and CDR2 sequences are LGHNT and FRNRAP. V was clipped by 1 base and J by 9 bases, with 7 bases between them. The CDR3 DNA sequence: TGTGCTAGTGGTTTGGAACATGGGCCCCAGCATTTT. This encodes CASGLEHGPQHF.

The genes are TRBV4-3 and TRBJ2-1; 8 nucleotides line up with TRBD2. The V gene's germline CDR1 is LGHNA and CDR2 YSLEER. The CDR3 spans 17 residues. V was pared by 3 bases and J by 0 bases, with 7 bases of the junction left unmatched. The CDR3 DNA reads as TGCGCCAGCAGCCAGGGACCTAGCGGGTACTCCTACAATGAGCAGTTCTTC. This sequence encodes CASSQGPSGYSYNEQFF.

The chain couples TRBV28 to TRBJ1-5; D call uncertain. Germline loops: CDR1 MDHEN, CDR2 SYDVKM. V lost 3 bases and J lost 2, with 11 bases in between. This CDR3 comprises 15 residues. Here the CDR3 DNA reads TGTGCCAGCAGTTTCGGAGGGCGAGGCAATCAGCCCCAGCATTTT. Protein: CASSFGGRGNQPQHF.

The V call is TRBV6-5, the J call TRBJ2-4, with a weak D call TRBD1 (6 bases). CDR3 length equals 14 residues. Germline V CDR1 and CDR2: MNHEY, SVGAGI. Deletions cut 5 bases from V and 7 bases from J, with 15 bases between. CDR3 in DNA: TGTGCCAGCAGTCCCGACCGGGACAACAACATTCAGTACTTC. It yields the protein CASSPDRDNNIQYF.

V and J are TRBV27 and TRBJ2-5; 8 nucleotides line up with TRBD1. The CDR3 sequence is 14 residues long. Unmatched junction bases numbered 3, after V lost 5 bases and J lost 1 base. Germline CDR1 MNHEY, CDR2 SMNVEV (reference sequence). CDR3: CASSPGQGQETQYF. As DNA, the CDR3 is TGTGCCAGCAGTCCAGGACAGGGCCAAGAGACCCAGTACTTC.

The rearrangement uses TRBV20-1 and TRBJ2-1; D perhaps matches TRBD2 (6 bases). CDR1 is DFQATT and CDR2 is SNEGSKA in the germline V gene (reference sequence). The CDR3 runs to 15 residues. The V end lost 3 bases, the J end lost 3 bases, and 15 bases lay between the germline ends. This CDR3 is CSASYPAGNYNEQFF. CDR3 in DNA: TGCAGTGCTAGTTACCCGGCGGGGAACTACAATGAGCAGTTCTTC.

This chain joins TRBV24-1 and TRBJ2-3, with D perhaps matching TRBD2 (5 bases). The CDR3 covers 17 residues. V lost 2 bases, J lost 2 bases, and 16 bases lay in between. Germline CDR1 reads KGHDR; CDR2 reads SFDVKD. The CDR3 region has the DNA TGTGCCACCAGTGATTCCGGCCGGGGAATTACCACAGATACGCAGTATTTT. It encodes CATSDSGRGITTDTQYF.